This TCR beta chain was recovered during a study of blood T cell repertoires in COVID-19. Background on the study: Sites in the United States, Italy and Spain provided acute and convalescent COVID-19 samples. Sources were T cells, B-cell-depleted T cells, or PBMCs; the material itself was cDNA or gDNA.

In the case of this clone: This same CDR3 is encoded by further DNA sequences in the sample.

Enrolled during active infection, Seattle patients were then followed longitudinally. Germline assignment: CDR1 SGHRS and CDR2 YFSETQ. The V end lost 4 bases, the J end lost 4 bases, and 9 bases lay between the germline ends. The CDR3 consists of 12 residues. Authors' processing steps: Reference gene primers were amplified, and this amplification served to estimate nucleated cell counts. Assay used: immunoSEQ multiplex PCR; TCRdb lists only in-frame clones, some missing. V, J and clone size were drawn from that table, and D and trimming were deduced from the DNA. The data hold roughly 280,000 clones, with approximately 91% observed a single time.

The chain carries TRBV5-1 and TRBJ2-7; D possibly corresponds to TRBD1 (5 bases). The sequencing sample was made of peripheral blood. This TCR was recovered from a woman aged 30 to 39 with COVID-19, enrolled during active disease. In nucleotides, the CDR3 is TGCGCCAGCAGCCAGGACATGTACGAGCAGTACTTC. Translating gives CASSQDMYEQYF. Using reference TRBV5-1 and TRBJ2-7 for the parts outside the CDR3, the full variable domain is KAGVTQTPRYLIKTRGQQVTLSCSPISGHRSVSWYQQTPGQGLQFLFEYFSETQRNKGNFPGRFSGRQFSNSRSEMNVSTLELGDSALYLCASSQDMYEQYFGPGTRLTVT.